These 2 T cell receptor beta chains came from one sample sequenced in a study of blood T cell repertoires in COVID-19. Here immunoSEQ multiplex PCR was the method, and the copy in TCRdb shows in-frame clones only, minus some. The data show 89,000 or so clones, roughly 85% seen once. The sequenced sample consisted of peripheral blood. All receptors come from an elderly man with acute or convalescent COVID-19.

The chain uses TRBV4-2 and TRBJ2-2; the D is unclear. This CDR3 is 12 amino acids long. V lost 1 base to trimming and J lost 5 bases, with 2 bases between them. The germline gives CDR1 LGHNA, CDR2 YNFKEQ. CDR3 bases: TGTGCCAGCAGCCAAGCGACCGGGGAGCTGTTTTTT. It is translated as CASSQATGELFF.

V gene TRBV6-6 combines with J gene TRBJ1-5; TRBD1 matches at 9 bases. J was trimmed by 2 bases and V by 9 bases; bases with no gene match: 11. CDR3 length: 16 residues. Germline values: CDR1 MNHNY, CDR2 SVGAGI (reference sequence). Written as DNA, the CDR3 is TGTGCCAGTTCCGACAGGGGGGTTGAGGGCAATCAGCCCCAGCATTTT. This gives the protein CASSDRGVEGNQPQHF.